The present T cell receptor beta chain was sequenced within a study of OX40 agonist ivuxolimab in advanced cancers. Study information: Hepatocellular carcinoma, melanoma, renal cell or head and neck cancer affected the dose-escalation patients. Those enrolled were around 87% male, with a mean age of roughly 62 years and ages from about 20 to 80. Study observations and caveats: Certain nonresponding patients likewise had low normalized T-cell clonal expansion.

Data came from immunoSEQ multiplex PCR; TCRdb stores just in-frame clones and leaves some out. This repertoire shows fewer than 85,000 clones, around nine tenths found once; its top ten account for less than 3%. This clone is a singleton in its sample. The antigen is not known. CDR3 length: 16 residues. V shed 8 bases and J 5 bases; nucleotides not matched to a gene: 18. CDR1 is MNHEY and CDR2 is SMNVEV in the germline V gene (reference sequence). The clonotype comes from an adult with an advanced solid tumor such as melanoma, head and neck, liver or kidney cancer. The chain recombines TRBV27 with TRBJ2-7, with TRBD2 identical over 7 bases. The input for sequencing was CD4+ or CD8+ T cells sorted from blood, taken in a trial of the OX40 agonist ivuxolimab. This CDR3 reads CASGVGHAGVGNEQYF. CDR3 bases: TGTGCCAGCGGGGTGGGGCATGCGGGAGTGGGCAACGAGCAGTACTTC.